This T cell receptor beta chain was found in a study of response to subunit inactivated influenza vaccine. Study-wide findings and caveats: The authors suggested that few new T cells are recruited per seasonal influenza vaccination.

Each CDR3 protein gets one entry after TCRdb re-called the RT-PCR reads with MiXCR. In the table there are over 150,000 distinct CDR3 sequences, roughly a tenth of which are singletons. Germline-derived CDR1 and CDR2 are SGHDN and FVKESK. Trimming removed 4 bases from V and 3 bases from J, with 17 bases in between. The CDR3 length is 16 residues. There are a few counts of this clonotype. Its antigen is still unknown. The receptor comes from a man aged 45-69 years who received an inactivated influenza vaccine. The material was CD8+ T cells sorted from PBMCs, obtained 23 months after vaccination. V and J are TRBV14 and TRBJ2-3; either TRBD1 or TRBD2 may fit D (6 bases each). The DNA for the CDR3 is TGTGCCAGCAGCCGATATCAAGGGGGGCCGACAGATACGCAGTATTTT. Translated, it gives CASSRYQGGPTDTQYF.